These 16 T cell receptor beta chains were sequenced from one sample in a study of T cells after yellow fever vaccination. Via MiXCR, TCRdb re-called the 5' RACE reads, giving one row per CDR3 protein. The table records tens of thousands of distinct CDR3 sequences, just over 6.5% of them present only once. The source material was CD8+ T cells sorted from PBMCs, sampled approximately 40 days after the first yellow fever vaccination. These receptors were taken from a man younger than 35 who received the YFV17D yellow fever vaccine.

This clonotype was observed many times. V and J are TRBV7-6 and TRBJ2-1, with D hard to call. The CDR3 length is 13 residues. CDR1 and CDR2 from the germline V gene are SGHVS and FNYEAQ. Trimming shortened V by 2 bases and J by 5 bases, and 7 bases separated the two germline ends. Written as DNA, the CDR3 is TGTGCCAGCAGCTTATTAGAAGACAATGAGCAGTTCTTC. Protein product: CASSLLEDNEQFF.

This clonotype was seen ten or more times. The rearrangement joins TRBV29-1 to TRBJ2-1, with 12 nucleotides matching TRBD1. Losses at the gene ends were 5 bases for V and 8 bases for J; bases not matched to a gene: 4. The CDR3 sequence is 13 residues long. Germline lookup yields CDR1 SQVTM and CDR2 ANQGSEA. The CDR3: CSVRGQGADEQFF. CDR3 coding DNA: TGCAGCGTTAGGGGACAGGGGGCGGATGAGCAGTTCTTC.

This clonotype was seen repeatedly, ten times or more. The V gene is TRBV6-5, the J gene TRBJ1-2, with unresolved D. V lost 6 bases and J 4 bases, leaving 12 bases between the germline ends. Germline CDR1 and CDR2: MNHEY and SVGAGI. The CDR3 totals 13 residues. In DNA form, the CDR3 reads TGTGCCAGCAGCACCGGGTTTCGCTATGGCTACACCTTC. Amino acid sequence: CASSTGFRYGYTF.

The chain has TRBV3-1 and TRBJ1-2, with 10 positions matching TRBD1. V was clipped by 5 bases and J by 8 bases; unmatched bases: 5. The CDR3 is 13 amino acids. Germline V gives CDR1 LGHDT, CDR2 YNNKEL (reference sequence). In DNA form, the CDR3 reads TGTGCCAGCAGCGTGGGACAGGGGAAAGGCTACACCTTC. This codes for CASSVGQGKGYTF.

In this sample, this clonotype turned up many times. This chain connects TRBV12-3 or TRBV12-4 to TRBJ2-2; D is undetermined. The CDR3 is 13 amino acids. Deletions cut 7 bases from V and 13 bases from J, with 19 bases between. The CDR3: CASTPNRVRWLFF. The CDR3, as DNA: TGTGCCAGCACCCCAAATAGGGTCAGGTGGCTGTTTTTT.

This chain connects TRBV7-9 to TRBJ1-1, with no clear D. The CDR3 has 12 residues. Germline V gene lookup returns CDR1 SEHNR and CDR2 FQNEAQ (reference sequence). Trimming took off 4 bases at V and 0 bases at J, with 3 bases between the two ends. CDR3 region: CASSSMNTEAFF. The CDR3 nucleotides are TGTGCCAGCAGCTCGATGAACACTGAAGCTTTCTTT.

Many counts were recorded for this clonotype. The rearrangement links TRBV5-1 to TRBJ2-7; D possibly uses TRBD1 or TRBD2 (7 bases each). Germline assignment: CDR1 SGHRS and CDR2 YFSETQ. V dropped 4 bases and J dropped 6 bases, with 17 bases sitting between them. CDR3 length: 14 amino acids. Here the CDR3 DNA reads TGCGCCAGCAGCCCCAGGGGGGGCGCGTCCGAGCAGTACTTC. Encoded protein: CASSPRGGASEQYF.

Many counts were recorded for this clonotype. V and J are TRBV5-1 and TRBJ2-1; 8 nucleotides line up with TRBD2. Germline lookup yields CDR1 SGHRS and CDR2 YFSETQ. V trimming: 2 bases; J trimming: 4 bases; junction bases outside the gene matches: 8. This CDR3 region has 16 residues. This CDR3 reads CASSFSFAGGYNEQFF. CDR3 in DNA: TGCGCCAGCAGCTTCAGTTTTGCGGGGGGATACAATGAGCAGTTCTTC.

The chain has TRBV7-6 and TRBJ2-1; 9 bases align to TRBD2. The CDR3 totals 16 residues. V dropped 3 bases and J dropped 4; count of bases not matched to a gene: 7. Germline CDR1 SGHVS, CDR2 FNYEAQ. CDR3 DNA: TGTGCCAGCAGCTTTAGCGGGGGAAGGTCTTACAATGAGCAGTTCTTC. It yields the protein CASSFSGGRSYNEQFF.

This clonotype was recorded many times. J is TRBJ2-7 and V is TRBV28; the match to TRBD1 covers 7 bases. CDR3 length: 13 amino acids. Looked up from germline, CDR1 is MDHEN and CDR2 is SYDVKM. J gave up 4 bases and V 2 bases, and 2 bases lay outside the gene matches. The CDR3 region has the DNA TGTGCCAGCAGTTTACGACAGGGTTACGAGCAGTACGTC. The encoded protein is CASSLRQGYEQYV.

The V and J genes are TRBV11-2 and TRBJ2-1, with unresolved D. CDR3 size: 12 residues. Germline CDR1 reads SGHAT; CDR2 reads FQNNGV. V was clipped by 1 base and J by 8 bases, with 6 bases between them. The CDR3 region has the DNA TGTGCCAGCAGCTTAGTATTGTATGAGCAGTTCTTC. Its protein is CASSLVLYEQFF.

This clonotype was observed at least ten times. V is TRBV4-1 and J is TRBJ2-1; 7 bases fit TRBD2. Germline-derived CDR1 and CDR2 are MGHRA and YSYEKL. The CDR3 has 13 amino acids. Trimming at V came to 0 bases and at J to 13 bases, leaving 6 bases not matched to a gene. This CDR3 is CASSQEIGGGQFF. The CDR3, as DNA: TGCGCCAGCAGCCAAGAAATCGGCGGGGGACAGTTCTTC.

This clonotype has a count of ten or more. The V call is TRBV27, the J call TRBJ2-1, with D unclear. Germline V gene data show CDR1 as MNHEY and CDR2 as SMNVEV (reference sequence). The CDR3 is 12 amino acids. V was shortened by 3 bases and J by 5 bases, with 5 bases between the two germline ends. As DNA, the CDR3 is TGTGCCAGCAGTTTTATAGACAATGAGCAGTTCTTC. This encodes CASSFIDNEQFF.

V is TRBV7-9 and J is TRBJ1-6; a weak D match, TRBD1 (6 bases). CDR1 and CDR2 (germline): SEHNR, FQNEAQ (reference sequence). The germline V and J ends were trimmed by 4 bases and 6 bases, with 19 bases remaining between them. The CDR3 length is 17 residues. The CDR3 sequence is CASSSPGGEATNSPLHF. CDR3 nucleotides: TGTGCCAGCAGCTCCCCGGGGGGCGAGGCGACTAATTCACCCCTCCACTTT.

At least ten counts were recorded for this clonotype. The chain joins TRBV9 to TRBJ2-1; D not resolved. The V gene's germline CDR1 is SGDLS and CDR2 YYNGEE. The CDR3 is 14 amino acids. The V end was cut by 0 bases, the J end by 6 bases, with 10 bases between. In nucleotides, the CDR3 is TGTGCCAGCAGCGTAGGGTCCCGGGCCAATGAGCAGTTCTTC. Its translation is CASSVGSRANEQFF.

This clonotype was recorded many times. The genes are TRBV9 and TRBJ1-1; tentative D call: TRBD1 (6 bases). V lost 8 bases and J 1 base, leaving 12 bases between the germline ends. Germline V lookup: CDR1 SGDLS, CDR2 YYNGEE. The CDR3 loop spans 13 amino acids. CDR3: CARRGGSNTEAFF. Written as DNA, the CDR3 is TGTGCCAGAAGGGGGGGATCGAACACTGAAGCTTTCTTT.